These T cell receptor beta chains were read from a single sample in a study of blood T cells in healthy people across ages. From the 5' RACE reads, TCRdb called clonotypes with MiXCR, one entry per CDR3 protein. The sample yields about 780,000 distinct CDR3 sequences, around 45% seen once. Source material: blood. Source of these receptors: an elderly man in good health. Both conserved end residues are part of each CDR3. D genes are given only for firm matches. Size tells how often a clone was seen (once, few, many) or the class of an expanded clone, and some rows leave it out.

TRBV20-1	TRBD1	few	14	TRBJ1-1	TGCAGTGCTTCCGGGACAGATGGTTGGACTGAAGCTTTCTTT	CSASGTDGWTEAFF
TRBV11-3	-	few	14	TRBJ2-7	TGTGCCAGCAGCGCCGAGGTGACTCGCTACGAGCAGTACTTC	CASSAEVTRYEQYF
TRBV27	-	-	13	TRBJ2-2	TGTGCCAGCAGTTTCAGGTCCCCCGGGGAGCTGTTTTTT	CASSFRSPGELFF
TRBV20-1	-	-	16	TRBJ2-6	TGCAGTGCGCCCGCACTCAGGGGCTCTGGGGCCAACGTCCTGACTTTC	CSAPALRGSGANVLTF
TRBV20-1	-	few	11	TRBJ1-1	TGCAGTGCGACCCGGGAGTTAGAAGCTTTCTTT	CSATRELEAFF
TRBV23-1	-	-	17	TRBJ2-1	TGCGCCAGCAGTCAATCTGGGGCAGGGGCCCACCACAATGAGCAGTTCTTC	CASSQSGAGAHHNEQFF
TRBV9	TRBD2	-	15	TRBJ2-5	TGTGCCAGCAGCGTAACTAGCGGGGCTTGGGGGGAGCAGTACTTC	CASSVTSGAWGEQYF
TRBV5-1	TRBD2	-	16	TRBJ2-1	TGCGCCAGCAGCTTGGCCGGGACTAGCGGGAGAGGTGAGCAGTTCTTC	CASSLAGTSGRGEQFF
TRBV11-3	-	-	15	TRBJ1-1	TGTGCCAGCAGCCAACCTAGGACAGCGAACACTGAAGCTTTCTTT	CASSQPRTANTEAFF
TRBV7-3	TRBD2	few	16	TRBJ2-3	TGTGCCAGCAGCTTCGGCGGGAGGGCCGACACAGATACGCAGTATTTT	CASSFGGRADTDTQYF
TRBV20-1	-	few	16	TRBJ1-2	TGCAGTGCCCCCGGAAGGGTCGGTGGGGGGAATTTTGGCTACACCTTC	CSAPGRVGGGNFGYTF
TRBV29-1	-	-	11	TRBJ2-7	TGCAGCGTTGTAGAGCAATACGAGCAGTACTTC	CSVVEQYEQYF
TRBV3-1	TRBD2	-	15	TRBJ2-7	TGTGCCAGCAGCCAAGATCAGGCGGGAGTCTACGAGCAGTACTTC	CASSQDQAGVYEQYF
TRBV27	-	-	15	TRBJ2-7	TGTGCCAGCAGTTTATCGATTAGAGCCCACTACGAGCAGTACTTC	CASSLSIRAHYEQYF
TRBV5-1	TRBD1	few	16	TRBJ2-1	TGCGCCAGCAGCCTGGGGGACAGGTTCTCCTACAATGAGCAGTTCTTC	CASSLGDRFSYNEQFF
TRBV28	-	-	14	TRBJ2-7	TGTGCCAGCAGAAGGGGGGGGACAAACAATGAGCAGTACTTC	CASRRGGTNNEQYF
TRBV5-6	-	-	12	TRBJ1-1	TGTGCCAGCAGCTTCCCCAGGGGCGAAGCTTTCTTT	CASSFPRGEAFF
TRBV14	-	-	13	TRBJ1-2	TGTGCCAGCAGCCAAGGGGGTTTCTCTGGCTACACCTTC	CASSQGGFSGYTF
TRBV28	-	-	12	TRBJ2-1	TGTGCCAGCAGTTCGAAATGGAATGAGCAGTTCTTC	CASSSKWNEQFF
TRBV30	-	few	12	TRBJ2-5	TGTGCCGGGAGTGCCAAGGGAGAGACCCAGTACTTC	CAGSAKGETQYF
TRBV21-1	-	many	16	TRBJ2-1	TGTGCCAGCAGCAAAGGAACAGCAGACTCCTACAATGAGCAGTTCTTC	CASSKGTADSYNEQFF
TRBV5-1	-	-	15	TRBJ2-3	TGCGCCAGCAGCTTGGTAGGCCCCCCGGCAGATACGCAGTATTTT	CASSLVGPPADTQYF
TRBV27	-	-	15	TRBJ2-3	TGTGTCAGCAGGCCGAGGGGGATGGGCACAGATACGCAGTATTTT	CVSRPRGMGTDTQYF
TRBV6-5	-	-	15	TRBJ2-5	TGTGCCAGCAGTTACGCCCGGGGGCTGGAGGAGACCCAGTACTTC	CASSYARGLEETQYF
TRBV21-1	-	few	12	TRBJ2-7	TGTGCCAGCAGCAACCTAGCATGCGAGCAGTACTTC	CASSNLACEQYF
TRBV6-6	-	-	11	TRBJ2-7	TGTGCCAGCAGTTACGAAGGACAGCAGTACTTC	CASSYEGQQYF
TRBV5-1	TRBD1	once	15	TRBJ2-3	TGCGCCAGCGGCTCCCCGGACAGGGGGACAGATACGCAGTATTTT	CASGSPDRGTDTQYF
TRBV7-9	-	-	16	TRBJ2-7	TGTGCCAGCAGCTCCCTTGAGGGGGGAAGGACCTACGAGCAGTACTTC	CASSSLEGGRTYEQYF
TRBV5-8	TRBD2	few	14	TRBJ2-1	TGTGCCAGCAGCTCCCAAGGACTAGTCAATGAGCAGTTCTTC	CASSSQGLVNEQFF
TRBV20-1	-	many	13	TRBJ2-7	TGCAGTGCTAGAGATGCGCGGACCTACGAGCAGTACTTC	CSARDARTYEQYF
TRBV20-1	-	-	14	TRBJ2-7	TGCAGTGCTCTGGACCCGAGCTCCTACAATGAGCAGTACTTC	CSALDPSSYNEQYF
TRBV15	TRBD1	-	15	TRBJ2-3	TGTGCCACCGTGCGAGGGACAGCCTTCACAGATACGCAGTATTTT	CATVRGTAFTDTQYF
TRBV30	-	-	12	TRBJ1-2	TGTGCCTGGAGTGCAACAGGTGATGGCTACACCTTC	CAWSATGDGYTF
TRBV12-3/TRBV12-4	-	few	16	TRBJ2-3	TGTGCCAGCAGTTTAGAGGCTCAAAGGGGGGAAGATACGCAGTATTTT	CASSLEAQRGEDTQYF
TRBV10-3	TRBD1	few	16	TRBJ2-3	TGTGCCATCAGTGTGGGACAGCTAGGTGTCACAGATACGCAGTATTTT	CAISVGQLGVTDTQYF
TRBV4-2	-	once	14	TRBJ2-1	TGTGCCAGCAGCCAAGTTGGTCTCTACGATGAGCAGTTCTTC	CASSQVGLYDEQFF
TRBV19	-	-	13	TRBJ2-1	TGTGCCAGTAGTAAGGTGTTAGGGAATGAGCAGTTCTTC	CASSKVLGNEQFF
TRBV7-2	-	-	15	TRBJ2-5	TGTGCCAGCAGCTTTAGACGGCGGGAAAAAGAGACCCAGTACTTC	CASSFRRREKETQYF
TRBV20-1	TRBD2	-	14	TRBJ2-1	TGCAGTGCTTATAGCGGGGTCAACCCCAATGAGCAGTTCTTC	CSAYSGVNPNEQFF
TRBV12-3/TRBV12-4	TRBD1	-	16	TRBJ1-4	TGTGCCAGCAGTTTGGGTTCGAGGGGGCGAAAAGAAAAACTGTTTTTT	CASSLGSRGRKEKLFF
TRBV20-1	-	-	12	TRBJ1-1	TGCAGTAGGACAGATATGAGCACTGAAGCTTTCTTT	CSRTDMSTEAFF